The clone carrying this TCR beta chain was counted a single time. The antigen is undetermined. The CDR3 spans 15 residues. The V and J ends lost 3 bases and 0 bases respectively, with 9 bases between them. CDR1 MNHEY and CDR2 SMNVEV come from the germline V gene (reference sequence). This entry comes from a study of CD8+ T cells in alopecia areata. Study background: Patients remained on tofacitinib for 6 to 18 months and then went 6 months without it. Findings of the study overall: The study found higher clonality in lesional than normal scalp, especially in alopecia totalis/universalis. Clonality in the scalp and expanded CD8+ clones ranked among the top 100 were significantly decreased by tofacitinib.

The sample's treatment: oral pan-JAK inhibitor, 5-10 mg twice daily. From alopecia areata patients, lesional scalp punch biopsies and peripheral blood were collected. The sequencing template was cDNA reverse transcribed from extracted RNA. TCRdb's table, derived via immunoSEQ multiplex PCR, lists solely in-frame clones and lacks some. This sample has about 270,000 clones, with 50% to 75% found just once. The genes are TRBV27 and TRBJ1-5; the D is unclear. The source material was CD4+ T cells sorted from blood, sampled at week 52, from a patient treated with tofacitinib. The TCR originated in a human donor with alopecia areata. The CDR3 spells CASSFRRYSNQPQHF. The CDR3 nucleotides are TGTGCCAGCAGTTTTCGGCGGTATAGCAATCAGCCCCAGCATTTT.